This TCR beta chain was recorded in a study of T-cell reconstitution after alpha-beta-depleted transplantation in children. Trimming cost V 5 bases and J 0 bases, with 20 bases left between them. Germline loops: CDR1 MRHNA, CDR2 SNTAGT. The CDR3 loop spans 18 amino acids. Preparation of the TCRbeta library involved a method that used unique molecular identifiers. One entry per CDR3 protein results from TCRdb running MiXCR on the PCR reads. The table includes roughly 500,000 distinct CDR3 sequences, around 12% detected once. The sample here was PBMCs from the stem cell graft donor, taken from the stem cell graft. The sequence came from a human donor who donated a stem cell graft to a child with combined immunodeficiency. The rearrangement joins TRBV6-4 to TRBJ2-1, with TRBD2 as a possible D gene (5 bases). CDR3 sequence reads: CASSLDFSLTFSYNEQFF. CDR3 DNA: TGTGCCAGCAGTTTGGACTTTTCTCTTACTTTCTCCTACAATGAGCAGTTCTTC.